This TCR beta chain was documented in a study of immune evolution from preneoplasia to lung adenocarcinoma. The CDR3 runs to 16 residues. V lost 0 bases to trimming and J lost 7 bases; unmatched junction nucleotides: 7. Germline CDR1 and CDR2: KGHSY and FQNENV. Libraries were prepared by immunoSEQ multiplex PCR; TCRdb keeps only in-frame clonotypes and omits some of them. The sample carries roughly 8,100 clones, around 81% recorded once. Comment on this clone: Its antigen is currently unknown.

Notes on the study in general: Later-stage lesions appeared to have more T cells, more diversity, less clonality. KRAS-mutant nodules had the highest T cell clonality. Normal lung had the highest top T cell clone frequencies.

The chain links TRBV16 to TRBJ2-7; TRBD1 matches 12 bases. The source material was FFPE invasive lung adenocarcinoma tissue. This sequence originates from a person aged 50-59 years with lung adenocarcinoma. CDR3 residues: CASSQSGGQGAREQYF. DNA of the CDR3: TGTGCCAGCAGCCAATCAGGGGGACAGGGGGCTCGGGAGCAGTACTTC.